Below are 16 T cell receptor beta chains sequenced from a single sample in a study of PD-1 blockade in classical Hodgkin lymphoma. Assay used: immunoSEQ multiplex PCR; TCRdb lists only in-frame clones, some missing. This sample yields 31,000 or so clones, of which over 75% are seen a single time; about 2.6% belongs to the top ten. In every patient, relapse followed autologous stem cell transplantation, while exposure to brentuximab vedotin differed. Magnetic negative selection of thawed PBMCs was the method by which CD4+ T cells were purified. Specimen: CD4+ T cells from blood, collected at baseline. Receptor source: a human donor with classical Hodgkin lymphoma.

The chain employs TRBV19 and TRBJ1-5, with D possibly being TRBD1 (5 bases). Germline V gene data show CDR1 as LNHDA and CDR2 as SQIVND (reference sequence). Trimming stripped 6 bases from V and 1 base from J, with 25 bases between. The CDR3 has 19 residues. In DNA form, the CDR3 reads TGTGCCAGTAGCCTTGGGCAGAGGGGTCGCAAAATAAGCAATCAGCCCCAGCATTTT. Translation gives CASSLGQRGRKISNQPQHF.

The V call is TRBV18, the J call TRBJ2-5, with D perhaps matching TRBD1 (6 bases). Trimming stripped 2 bases from V and 4 bases from J, with 14 bases between. The CDR3 has 15 amino acids. CDR1 KGHSH and CDR2 LQKENI come from the germline V gene. In nucleotides, the CDR3 is TGTGCCAGCTCACCATCTACAGGGCTAGGAGAGACCCAGTACTTC. Its protein is CASSPSTGLGETQYF.

The V and J genes are TRBV7-2 and TRBJ1-2, with TRBD1 matching over 7 bases. Germline CDR1 is SGHTA and CDR2 is FQGNSA. The CDR3 is made up of 14 amino acids. Trimming cost V 5 bases and J 5 bases; bases outside gene matches: 8. DNA for the CDR3: TGTGCCAGCAGCCTTACAGGGGTTAGGTATGGCTACACCTTC. Amino acids: CASSLTGVRYGYTF.

This chain's CDR3 is CASSPAWGPQETQYF. The CDR3 DNA reads as TGTGCCAGCAGCCCCGCGTGGGGACCCCAAGAGACCCAGTACTTC. This chain uses TRBV7-6 with TRBJ2-5; D tentatively reads TRBD1 or TRBD2 (5 bases each). This CDR3 is built from 15 residues. Trimming took 5 bases from V and 1 from J, leaving 14 bases between them. Germline V gene data show CDR1 as SGHVS and CDR2 as FNYEAQ.

This clone was observed a single time. This chain links TRBV28 with TRBJ1-3, with D unresolved. V shed 7 bases and J shed 0 bases, with 13 bases lying between them. Germline V lookup: CDR1 MDHEN, CDR2 SYDVKM. CDR3 length equals 15 residues. In nucleotides, the CDR3 is TGTGCCAGCACCTCATTTCGGGGCTCTGGAAACACCATATATTTT. Its translation is CASTSFRGSGNTIYF.

The chain employs TRBV6-5 and TRBJ1-5; unclear D gene. V dropped 6 bases and J dropped 2 bases, with 14 bases sitting between them. Germline-derived CDR1 and CDR2 are MNHEY and SVGAGI. The CDR3 covers 15 residues. The CDR3 here is CASRADSGGNQPQHF. CDR3 bases: TGTGCCAGCAGGGCAGATTCGGGAGGCAATCAGCCCCAGCATTTT.

The rearrangement uses TRBV4-3 and TRBJ2-7; 10 nucleotides agree with TRBD2. This CDR3 spans 20 amino acids. Germline V gene sequence: CDR1 LGHNA, CDR2 YSLEER. Trimming at V came to 1 base and at J to 2 bases, leaving 17 bases not matched to a gene. CDR3 DNA sequence: TGCGCCAGCAGCCAAGTTGTTTTACAGGGGGGACTAGCGAACCCCTACGAGCAGTACTTC. Residues: CASSQVVLQGGLANPYEQYF.

The CDR3 loop is CASSERGQLVEAFF. CDR3 bases: TGTGCCAGCAGTGAACGCGGTCAGCTGGTGGAAGCTTTCTTT. The rearrangement uses TRBV25-1 and TRBJ1-1; D is uncertain. Germline V lookup: CDR1 MGHDK, CDR2 SYGVNS. The V gene lost 2 bases and the J gene lost 8 bases, with 15 bases spanning the gap. There are 14 residues in the CDR3. Looking up the rest from reference TRBV25-1 and TRBJ1-1 gives the full variable domain: EADIYQTPRYLVIGTGKKITLECSQTMGHDKMYWYQQDPGMELHLIHYSYGVNSTEKGDLSSESTVSRIRTEHFPLTLESARPSHTSQYLCASSERGQLVEAFFGQGTRLTVV.

The DNA of the CDR3 is TGTGCCAGCAGCAAGGGTTCCGCGGGAGGGGCCGGGGAGCTGTTTTTT. As protein: CASSKGSAGGAGELFF. The genes are TRBV21-1 and TRBJ2-2; the table names TRBD2, a call not compared with the DNA. TRBV21-1 is termed a pseudogene. CDR3 length: 16 residues.

The chain uses TRBV5-1 and TRBJ1-1; 9 bases align to TRBD1. V was clipped by 4 bases and J by 10 bases; unmatched bases: 8. Germline V gene sequence: CDR1 SGHRS, CDR2 YFSETQ. The CDR3 extends over 13 amino acids. CDR3 protein: CASSLSGQGAAFF. The CDR3 DNA sequence: TGCGCCAGCAGCCTCTCGGGACAGGGCGCAGCTTTCTTT.

This sequence joins TRBV6-1 and TRBJ2-2; 7 nucleotides agree with TRBD2. With 6 bases clipped from V and 13 bases from J, the junction kept 11 bases outside the gene matches. The CDR3 contains 13 residues. Germline V gives CDR1 MNHNS, CDR2 SASEGT. CDR3 protein: CASRREGGARLFF. CDR3 DNA sequence: TGTGCCAGCAGAAGGGAGGGAGGGGCACGGCTGTTTTTT.

This clone was picked up one time. The chain employs TRBV29-1 and TRBJ2-7; D not resolved. Per germline, CDR1 SQVTM and CDR2 ANQGSEA. The V end lost 7 bases, the J end lost 6 bases, and 19 bases lay between the germline ends. CDR3 length: 13 amino acids. The CDR3 spells CSALVTSDSEQYF. DNA of the CDR3: TGCAGCGCTCTAGTGACAAGCGATAGCGAGCAGTACTTC.

The rearrangement joins TRBV6-6 to TRBJ1-3, with D uncertain. Trimming removed 7 bases from V and 0 bases from J, with 10 bases in between. Per germline, CDR1 MNHNY and CDR2 SVGAGI (reference sequence). The CDR3 contains 14 residues. For the CDR3, the DNA is TGTGCCAGCAAGTCCGGCAACTCTGGAAACACCATATATTTT. Residues: CASKSGNSGNTIYF.

This chain joins TRBV4-1 and TRBJ1-2; D possibly corresponds to TRBD1 (5 bases). V was pared by 3 bases and J by 8 bases, with 13 bases between. Germline CDR1 reads MGHRA; CDR2 reads YSYEKL. The CDR3 consists of 13 residues. CDR3 amino acids: CASSHEGPGGYTF. The CDR3 bases are TGCGCCAGCAGCCACGAGGGCCCAGGGGGCTACACCTTC.

The chain joins TRBV21-1 to TRBJ1-1; the table's D call TRBD1 went unverified against the DNA. TRBV21-1 is designated a pseudogene. This CDR3 is built from 19 residues. The chain's CDR3 is CASSKALCGRGHTNTEAFF. The DNA for the CDR3 is TGTGCCAGCAGCAAAGCGCTTTGTGGCAGGGGGCACACGAACACTGAAGCTTTCTTT.

This chain links TRBV9 with TRBJ1-2; D is ambiguous. Germline loops: CDR1 SGDLS, CDR2 YYNGEE. Trimming took off 2 bases at V and 4 bases at J, with 15 bases between the two ends. This CDR3 comprises 15 residues. In DNA form, the CDR3 reads TGTGCCAGCAGCGTTGGTGAAAGCTCAATCTATGGCTACACCTTC. Protein product: CASSVGESSIYGYTF.